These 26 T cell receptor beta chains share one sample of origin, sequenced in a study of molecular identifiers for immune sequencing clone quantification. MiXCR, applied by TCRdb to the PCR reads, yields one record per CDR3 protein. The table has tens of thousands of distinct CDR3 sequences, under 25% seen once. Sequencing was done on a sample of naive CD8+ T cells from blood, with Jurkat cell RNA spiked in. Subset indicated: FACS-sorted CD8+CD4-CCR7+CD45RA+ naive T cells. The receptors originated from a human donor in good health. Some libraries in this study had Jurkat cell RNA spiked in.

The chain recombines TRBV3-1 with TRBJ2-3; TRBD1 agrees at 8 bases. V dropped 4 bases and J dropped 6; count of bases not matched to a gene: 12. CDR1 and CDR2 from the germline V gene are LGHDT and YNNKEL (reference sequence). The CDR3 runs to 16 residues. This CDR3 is CASSPLTGADQDTQYF. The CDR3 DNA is TGTGCCAGCAGCCCGCTGACAGGGGCAGATCAGGATACGCAGTATTTT.

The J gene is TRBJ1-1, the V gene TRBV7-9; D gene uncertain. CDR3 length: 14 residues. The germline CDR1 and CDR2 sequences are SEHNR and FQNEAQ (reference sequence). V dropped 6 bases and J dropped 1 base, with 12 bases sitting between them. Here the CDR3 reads CASSFFSGNTEAFF. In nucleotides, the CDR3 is TGTGCCAGCAGTTTTTTTTCGGGGAACACTGAAGCTTTCTTT.

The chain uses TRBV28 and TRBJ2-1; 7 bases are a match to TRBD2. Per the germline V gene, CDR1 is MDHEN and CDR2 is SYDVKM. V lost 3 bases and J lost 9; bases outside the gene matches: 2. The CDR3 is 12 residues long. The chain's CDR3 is CASSFPGGEQFF. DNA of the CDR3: TGTGCCAGCAGTTTTCCGGGGGGTGAGCAGTTCTTC. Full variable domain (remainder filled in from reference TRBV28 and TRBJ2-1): DVKVTQSSRYLVKRTGEKVFLECVQDMDHENMFWYRQDPGLGLRLIYFSYDVKMKEKGDIPEGYSVSREKKERFSLILESASTNQTSMYLCASSFPGGEQFFGPGTRLTVL.

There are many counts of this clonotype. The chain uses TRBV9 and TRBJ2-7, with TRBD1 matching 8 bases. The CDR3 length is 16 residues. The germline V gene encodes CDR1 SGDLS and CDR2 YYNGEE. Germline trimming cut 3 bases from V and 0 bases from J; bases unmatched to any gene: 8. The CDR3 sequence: CASSGHTGGSSYEQYF. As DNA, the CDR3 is TGTGCCAGCAGCGGACACACAGGGGGAAGCTCCTACGAGCAGTACTTC.

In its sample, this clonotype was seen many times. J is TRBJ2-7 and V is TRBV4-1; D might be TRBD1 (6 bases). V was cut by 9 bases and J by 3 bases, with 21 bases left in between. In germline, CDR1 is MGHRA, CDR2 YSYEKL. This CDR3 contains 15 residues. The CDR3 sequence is CASKLRGTGHYEQYF. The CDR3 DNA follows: TGCGCCAGTAAACTAAGGGGCACAGGGCACTACGAGCAGTACTTC.

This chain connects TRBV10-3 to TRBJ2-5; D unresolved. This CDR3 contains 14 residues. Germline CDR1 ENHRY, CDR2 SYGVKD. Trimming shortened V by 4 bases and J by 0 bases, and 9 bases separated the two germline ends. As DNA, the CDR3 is TGTGCCATCAGTGCGATGGAAAACCAAGAGACCCAGTACTTC. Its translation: CAISAMENQETQYF.

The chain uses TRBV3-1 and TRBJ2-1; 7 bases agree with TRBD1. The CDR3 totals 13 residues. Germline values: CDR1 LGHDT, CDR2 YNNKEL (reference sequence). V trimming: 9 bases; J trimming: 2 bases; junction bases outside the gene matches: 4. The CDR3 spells CASRQGPYNEQFF. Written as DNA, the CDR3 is TGTGCCAGTAGACAGGGACCCTACAATGAGCAGTTCTTC.

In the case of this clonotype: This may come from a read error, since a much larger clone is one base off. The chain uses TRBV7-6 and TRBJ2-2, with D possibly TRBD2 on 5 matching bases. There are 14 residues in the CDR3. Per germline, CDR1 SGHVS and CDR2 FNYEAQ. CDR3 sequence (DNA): TGTGCCAGCGGCTTCCGGGGTAACACCGGGGAGCTGTTTTTT. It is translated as CASGFRGNTGELFF.

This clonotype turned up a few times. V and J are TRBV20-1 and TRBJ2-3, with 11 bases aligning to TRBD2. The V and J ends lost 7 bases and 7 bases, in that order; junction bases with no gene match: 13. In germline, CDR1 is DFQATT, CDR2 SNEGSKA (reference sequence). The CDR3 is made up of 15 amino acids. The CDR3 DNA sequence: TGCAGTGTCCCAACCCACAGACTAGCGGGGTATACGCAGTATTTT. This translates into CSVPTHRLAGYTQYF.

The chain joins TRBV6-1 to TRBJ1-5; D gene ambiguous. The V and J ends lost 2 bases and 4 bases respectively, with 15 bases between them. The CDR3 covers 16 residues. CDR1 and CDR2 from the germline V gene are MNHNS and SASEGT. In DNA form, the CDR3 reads TGTGCCAGCAGTGAATCCCGGTTCGGAGTGAATCAGCCCCAGCATTTT. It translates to CASSESRFGVNQPQHF.

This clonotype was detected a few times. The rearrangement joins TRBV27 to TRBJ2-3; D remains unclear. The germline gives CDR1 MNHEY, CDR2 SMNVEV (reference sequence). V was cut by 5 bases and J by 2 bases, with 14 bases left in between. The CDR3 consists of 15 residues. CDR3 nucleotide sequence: TGTGCCAGCAGTCCGTGGGCCCAACCCACAGATACGCAGTATTTT. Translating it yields CASSPWAQPTDTQYF.

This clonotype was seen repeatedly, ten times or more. The CDR3 loop reads CASSQNSGGEQETQYF. CDR3 bases: TGTGCCAGCAGTCAAAATAGCGGGGGGGAACAAGAGACCCAGTACTTC. The J gene is TRBJ2-5, the V gene TRBV6-5; 11 nucleotides line up with TRBD2. V lost 5 bases, J lost 2 bases, and 7 bases stayed unmatched. Germline V gene lookup returns CDR1 MNHEY and CDR2 SVGAGI. This CDR3 has 16 residues.

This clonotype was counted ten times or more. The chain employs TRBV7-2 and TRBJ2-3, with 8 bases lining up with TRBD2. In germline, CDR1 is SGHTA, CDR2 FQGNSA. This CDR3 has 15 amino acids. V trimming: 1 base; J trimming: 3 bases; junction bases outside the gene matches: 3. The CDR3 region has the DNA TGTGCCAGCAGCTTAGGGGGCGGGGGGACAGATACGCAGTATTTT. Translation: CASSLGGGGTDTQYF.

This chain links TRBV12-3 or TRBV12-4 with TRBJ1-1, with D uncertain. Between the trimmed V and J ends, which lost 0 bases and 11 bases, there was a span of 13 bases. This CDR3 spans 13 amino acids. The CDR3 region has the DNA TGTGCCAGCAGTTTAGCTTCTGGCGTGGGTGCTTTCTTT. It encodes CASSLASGVGAFF.

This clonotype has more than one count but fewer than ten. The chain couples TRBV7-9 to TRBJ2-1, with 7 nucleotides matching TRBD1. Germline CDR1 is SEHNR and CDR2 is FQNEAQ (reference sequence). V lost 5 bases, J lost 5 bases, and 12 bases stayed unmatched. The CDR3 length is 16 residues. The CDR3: CASSPRYRGVNNEQFF. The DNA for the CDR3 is TGTGCCAGCAGCCCACGCTACAGGGGTGTGAACAATGAGCAGTTCTTC.

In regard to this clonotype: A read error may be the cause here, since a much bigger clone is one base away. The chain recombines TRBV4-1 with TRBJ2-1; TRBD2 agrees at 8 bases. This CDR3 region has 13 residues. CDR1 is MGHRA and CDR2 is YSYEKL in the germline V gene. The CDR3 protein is CASGTGGCNEQFF. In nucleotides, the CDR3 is TGCGCTTCGGGAACGGGAGGGTGTAATGAGCAGTTCTTC.

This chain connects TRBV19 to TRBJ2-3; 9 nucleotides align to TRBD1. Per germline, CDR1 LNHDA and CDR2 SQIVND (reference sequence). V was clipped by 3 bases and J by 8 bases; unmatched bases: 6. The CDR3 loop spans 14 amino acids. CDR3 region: CASSMTGGIGTQYF. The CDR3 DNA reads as TGTGCCAGTAGTATGACAGGGGGTATAGGTACGCAGTATTTT.

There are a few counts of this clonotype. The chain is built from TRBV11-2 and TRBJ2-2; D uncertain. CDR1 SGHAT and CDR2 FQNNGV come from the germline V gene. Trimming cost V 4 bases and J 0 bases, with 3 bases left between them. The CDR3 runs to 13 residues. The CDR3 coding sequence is TGTGCCAGCAGCTATTCGAACACCGGGGAGCTGTTTTTT. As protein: CASSYSNTGELFF.

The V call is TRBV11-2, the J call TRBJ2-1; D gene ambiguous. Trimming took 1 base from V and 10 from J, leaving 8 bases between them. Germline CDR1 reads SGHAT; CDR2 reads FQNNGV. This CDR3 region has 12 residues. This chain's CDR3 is CASSLGPTEQFF. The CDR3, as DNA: TGTGCCAGCAGCTTAGGCCCCACAGAGCAGTTCTTC.

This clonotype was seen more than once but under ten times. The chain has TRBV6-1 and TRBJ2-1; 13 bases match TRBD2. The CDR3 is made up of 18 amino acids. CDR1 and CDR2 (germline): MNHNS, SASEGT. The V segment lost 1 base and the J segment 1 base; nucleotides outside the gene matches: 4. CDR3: CASSEGLAGGTSYNEQFF. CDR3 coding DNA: TGTGCCAGCAGTGAAGGACTAGCGGGAGGAACGTCCTACAATGAGCAGTTCTTC.

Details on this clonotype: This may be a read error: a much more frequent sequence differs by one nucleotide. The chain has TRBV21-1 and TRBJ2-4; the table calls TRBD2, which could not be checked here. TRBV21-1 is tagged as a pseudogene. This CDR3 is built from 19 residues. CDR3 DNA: TGTGCCAGCAGCACCATTTCTGGAGGGGCATACAAAGCCAAAAGCATTCAGTACTTC. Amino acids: CASSTISGGAYKAKSIQYF.

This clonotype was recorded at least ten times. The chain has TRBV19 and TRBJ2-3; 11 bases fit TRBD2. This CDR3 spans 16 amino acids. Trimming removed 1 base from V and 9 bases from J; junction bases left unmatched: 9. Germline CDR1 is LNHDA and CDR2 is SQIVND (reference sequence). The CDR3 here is CASSIGLAGGRPTQYF. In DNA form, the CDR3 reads TGTGCCAGTAGTATAGGTCTAGCGGGGGGTCGACCGACGCAGTATTTT.

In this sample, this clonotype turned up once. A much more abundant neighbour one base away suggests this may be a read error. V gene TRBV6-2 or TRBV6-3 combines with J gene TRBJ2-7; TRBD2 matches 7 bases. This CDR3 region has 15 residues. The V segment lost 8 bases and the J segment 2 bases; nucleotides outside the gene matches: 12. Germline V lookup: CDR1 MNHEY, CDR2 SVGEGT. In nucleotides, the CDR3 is TGTGCCAGCCCCCCCAGGGCTAGCGGAACCTACGAGCAGTACTTC. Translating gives CASPPRASGTYEQYF.

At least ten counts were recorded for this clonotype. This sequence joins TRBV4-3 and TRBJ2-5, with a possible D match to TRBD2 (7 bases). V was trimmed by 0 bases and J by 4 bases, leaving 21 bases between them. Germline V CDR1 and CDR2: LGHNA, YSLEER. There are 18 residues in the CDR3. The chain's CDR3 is CASSQESFVGGRGETQYF. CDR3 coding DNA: TGCGCCAGCAGCCAAGAGTCTTTCGTCGGGGGGCGCGGAGAGACCCAGTACTTC.

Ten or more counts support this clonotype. In nucleotides, the CDR3 is TGCAGCGTTACCTGGGGTGCTGAAGCTTTCTTT. Protein product: CSVTWGAEAFF. The chain has TRBV29-1 and TRBJ1-1; the D is unclear. With 5 bases removed from V and 6 bases from J, the gap between germline ends came to 10 bases. Germline lookup yields CDR1 SQVTM and CDR2 ANQGSEA. This CDR3 region has 11 residues.

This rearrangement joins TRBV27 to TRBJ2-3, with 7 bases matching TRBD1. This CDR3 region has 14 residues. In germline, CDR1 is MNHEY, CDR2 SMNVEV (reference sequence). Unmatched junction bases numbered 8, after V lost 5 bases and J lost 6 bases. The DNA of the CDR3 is TGTGCCAGCAGTAAGGGGACAGCGAGGGATACGCAGTATTTT. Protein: CASSKGTARDTQYF.